The 14 T cell receptor beta chains reported below all come from one sample, sequenced in a study of blood T cells in healthy people across ages. Then a second PCR, running roughly 7 to 11 cycles, was carried out with a sample-barcoded 5' primer and a J-beta primer mix. TCRdb re-called the 5' RACE reads through MiXCR, storing one row per CDR3 protein. The sample includes 600,000 or so distinct CDR3 sequences, approximately 30% of them seen just once. Sequenced input: blood. The receptors stem from a woman of 80 years or more in good health.

This clonotype has at least ten counts. The genes are TRBV5-6 and TRBJ1-2; D ambiguous. Trimming pared 2 bases from V and 0 bases from J, leaving 11 bases between. Germline-derived CDR1 and CDR2 are SGHDT and YYEEEE. The CDR3 extends over 15 amino acids. CDR3 nucleotides: TGTGCCAGCAGCTTCTTATCCGGGACTAACTATGGCTACACCTTC. This codes for CASSFLSGTNYGYTF.

As for this clonotype: The junction differs from germline at one of its ends, possibly a read error. J is TRBJ1-2 and V is TRBV20-1; tentatively, D is TRBD1 (6 bases). Germline V gives CDR1 DFQATT, CDR2 SNEGSKA (reference sequence). This CDR3 has 14 amino acids. DNA for the CDR3: TGCCGTGCTAGGAACCACAGGGACCCCTATGGCTACACCTTC. Protein sequence: CRARNHRDPYGYTF.

V usage is TRBV7-8 and J usage is TRBJ1-2, with D possibly being TRBD1 (5 bases). V lost 0 bases, J lost 4 bases, and 12 bases lay in between. Germline V gives CDR1 SGHVS, CDR2 FQNEAQ. CDR3 length: 15 residues. The CDR3 DNA is TGTGCCAGCAGCTTAGCGGGGACCCAAATCTATGGCTACACCTTC. Protein product: CASSLAGTQIYGYTF.

The chain has TRBV5-5 and TRBJ1-1; perhaps TRBD1 as D (5 bases). V lost 4 bases and J lost 3, with 10 bases in between. Germline V gene sequence: CDR1 SGHKS, CDR2 YYEKEE (reference sequence). This CDR3 region has 13 residues. CDR3 nucleotides: TGTGCCAGCAGCCTACAGGCGGACACTGAAGCTTTCTTT. This codes for CASSLQADTEAFF.

This clonotype was observed many times. The chain recombines TRBV6-5 with TRBJ1-2; D might be TRBD1 (6 bases). Germline V gene data show CDR1 as MNHEY and CDR2 as SVGAGI. V lost 6 bases to trimming and J lost 1 base, with 15 bases between them. CDR3 length: 15 amino acids. Written as DNA, the CDR3 is TGTGCCAGCAGCGGCCGACAGGAGATTAACTATGGCTACACCTTC. Translated, it gives CASSGRQEINYGYTF.

The CDR3 here is CAEVQEHNEQYF. The CDR3 DNA is TGTGCCGAGGTCCAGGAACACAATGAGCAGTACTTC. The V call is TRBV7-9, the J call TRBJ2-5; D ambiguous. Trimming cost V 11 bases and J 11 bases, with 21 bases left between them. The CDR3 length is 12 residues. Per germline, CDR1 SEHNR and CDR2 FQNEAQ (reference sequence).

CDR3 sequence: CASSDRAGTTTDGYTF. The CDR3 nucleotides read TGCGCCAGCAGTGATAGGGCGGGGACCACTACGGATGGCTACACCTTC. The chain employs TRBV10-2 and TRBJ1-2; perhaps TRBD1 as D (5 bases). CDR1 is WSHSY, CDR2 SAAADI, per germline. CDR3 length equals 16 residues. Trimming pared 3 bases from V and 6 bases from J, leaving 20 bases between.

This clonotype was seen only a few times. The chain uses TRBV11-1 and TRBJ2-7; 7 nucleotides match TRBD1. Per the germline V gene, CDR1 is SGHAT and CDR2 is FQDESV (reference sequence). V gave up 5 bases and J gave up 0 bases; unmatched junction bases: 7. The CDR3 covers 15 residues. CDR3 sequence reads: CASSRGQVLSYEQYF. The CDR3 DNA reads TGTGCCAGCAGCCGTGGACAGGTCCTCTCCTACGAGCAGTACTTC.

This clonotype was counted at least ten times. The chain recombines TRBV6-5 with TRBJ1-1; D unclear. Trimming pared 0 bases from V and 4 bases from J, leaving 18 bases between. This CDR3 comprises 17 residues. The V gene's germline CDR1 is MNHEY and CDR2 SVGAGI. CDR3 in DNA: TGTGCCAGCAGTTACTCGGGTCTGAATCCGGGGAGCACTGAAGCTTTCTTT. Translated, it gives CASSYSGLNPGSTEAFF.

This clonotype was recorded once. The gene calls are TRBV5-1 and TRBJ2-1, with D unresolved. The CDR3 is 15 amino acids. Germline CDR1 reads SGHRS; CDR2 reads YFSETQ. The ends were cut back, 0 bases at V and 3 bases at J, with 10 bases in the middle. CDR3 loop: CASSLVGYNYNEQFF. For the CDR3, the DNA is TGCGCCAGCAGCTTGGTAGGGTACAACTACAATGAGCAGTTCTTC.

The chain links TRBV11-2 to TRBJ1-1; D is ambiguous. Germline CDR1 SGHAT, CDR2 FQNNGV. The CDR3 runs to 15 residues. V was trimmed by 6 bases and J by 0 bases, leaving 14 bases between them. CDR3 in amino acids: CASSVLGSMNTEAFF. CDR3 DNA sequence: TGTGCCAGCAGTGTCCTGGGGTCTATGAACACTGAAGCTTTCTTT.

This clonotype was picked up a small number of times. This chain connects TRBV5-5 to TRBJ1-5; perhaps TRBD1 as D (6 bases). The CDR3 has 18 residues. Germline values: CDR1 SGHKS, CDR2 YYEKEE (reference sequence). V lost 4 bases and J lost 1, with 21 bases in between. The CDR3 protein is CASSPSSGAMGSNQPQHF. CDR3 nucleotide sequence: TGTGCCAGCAGCCCCTCCTCGGGGGCCATGGGAAGCAATCAGCCCCAGCATTTT. Using reference TRBV5-5 and TRBJ1-5 for the parts outside the CDR3, the full variable domain is DAGVTQSPTHLIKTRGQQVTLRCSPISGHKSVSWYQQVLGQGPQFIFQYYEKEERGRGNFPDRFSARQFPNYSSELNVNALLLGDSALYLCASSPSSGAMGSNQPQHFGDGTRLSIL.

This chain connects TRBV20-1 to TRBJ2-1, with D tentatively TRBD1 or TRBD2 (5 bases each). V lost 5 bases, J lost 5 bases, and 22 bases lay in between. The CDR3 contains 16 residues. The germline V gene has CDR1 DFQATT and CDR2 SNEGSKA (reference sequence). CDR3: CSARSPGTAINNEQFF. The CDR3 DNA follows: TGCAGTGCTCGATCCCCCGGGACGGCGATTAACAATGAGCAGTTCTTC.

A word on this clonotype: This may be a read error: a much more frequent sequence differs by one nucleotide. This chain connects TRBV6-2 or TRBV6-3 to TRBJ2-5; the D is unclear. The CDR3 extends over 12 amino acids. Germline V gene lookup returns CDR1 MNHEY and CDR2 SVGEGT. V lost 8 bases and J 11 bases, leaving 18 bases between the germline ends. The CDR3 sequence: CASGRLANEQYF. In DNA, the CDR3 is TGTGCCAGCGGCCGCCTCGCCAATGAGCAGTACTTC.